This TCR beta chain stems from a study of metastatic and nonmetastatic thyroid tumors. Points from the study as a whole: Significantly higher TCR beta diversity was reportedly seen in malignant thyroid tumors than benign nodules, in blood and tumor.

This clone came up many times. What it binds is not known. With MiXCR, TCRdb called clones anew from the PCR reads. The repertoire holds over 15,000 clones, with roughly a fifth as singletons. Patients underwent thyroid surgery, and none had received any treatment before it. Source material: tumor tissue. This clonotype was obtained from a female donor with papillary thyroid cancer or a benign thyroid nodule (not recorded which). Some clones in this sample may be carry-over from other donors' samples.

CDR3 nucleotide sequence: TGTGCCAGCAGCCCACGGCAGACCAGCCAAGAGACCCAGTACTTC. Its protein product is CASSPRQTSQETQYF. The chain links TRBV13 to TRBJ2-5; D is unresolved. Germline V gives CDR1 PRHDT, CDR2 FYEKMQ (reference sequence). The V end was cut by 5 bases, the J end by 1 base, with 14 bases between. The CDR3 is made up of 15 amino acids.